Listed here is a single TCR beta chain. In this sample, this clone turned up once. Its specific antigen is unknown. No much larger clone exists at a distance of one base, and base qualities are not known. The data stem from a study of cytomegalovirus exposure and HLA in healthy donors (dated by TCRdb to about 2017). As for the study more broadly: According to an earlier analysis of 550 to 750 of the donors, 150 million to 200 million T cells yielded roughly 100 million unique TCR beta sequences and about 300 Gb of sequence data. An early release covering roughly 600 HLA-typed donors comprised roughly 300 gigabases of sequencing data and around 85 million unique TCR sequences. Of the 350 to 450 genotyped donors, 65% to 90% were placed in the genetic ancestry cluster associated with self-reported Caucasian donors. The aim of the study was to test whether cataloging public T cell receptors could identify signatures of past pathogen exposure. Using immunosequencing, the study profiled T cell repertoires from 500 to 800 subjects and related those repertoires to cytomegalovirus serostatus. In addition to the first cohort of hundreds of subjects, a separate validation cohort of some 120 different subjects was used. High-throughput TCR immunosequencing, statistical association of individual TCRs with disease status, and machine learning were combined to predict cytomegalovirus infection status. To study patterns of TCR occurrence, a later analysis re-analyzed previously published TCR beta repertoires from 666 donors and added high-resolution HLA genotyping. In the later analysis, no new phenotypic data were used to find candidate immune exposures; instead, reliance was placed on TCR beta sequences and their occurrence across donors. In an earlier analysis of roughly 580 of the donors, high-throughput TCR beta sequencing was used to judge whether each TCR beta V gene segment behaved as functional or pseudogenic. Donor age, sex, ethnicity and CMV serostatus were collected together with the repertoire data. A later genetic analysis used genome-wide SNP genotypes for about three fifths of the 666 donors, treating that subset as a discovery cohort. Every repertoire in the discovery cohort had been generated on one and the same sequencing platform. Both class I and class II loci were covered by HLA typing, at four-digit resolution. The number of donors typed differed by locus, with roughly 629-640 for A, B, C, DRB1 and DQB1, around 500 for DQA1, under 610 for DPA1, and some 440 for DPB1. A handful of DR-DQ haplotypes were handled as single units for association and clustering because linkage in the cohort was strong. Among some 400 genotyped donors of the cohort, an average of around 240,000 unique TCR beta nucleotide sequences were sequenced per donor, roughly 18% of them non-productive. The research as a whole found: According to a later analysis, TCR association rates differed among HLA loci, with DRB1 alleles showing the most associated TCRs and HLA-C alleles showing the fewest. In this cohort, only TCR beta chains were sequenced, and detectable features were limited by the absence of alpha or paired-chain data. The earlier analysis of nearly 600 of the donors excluded about 16 rarely observed V segments, including chromosome 9 orphons, because counts were too low. The only immune exposure information available for the cohort was CMV serostatus. The authors suggested that the approach could potentially be generalized to other disease states and immunological phenotypes. An association between a missense DCLRE1C variant and V-gene and J-gene trimming of TCR beta chains was found in a later genetic analysis and replicated in an independent cohort. The sequencing pipeline was judged likely to have produced a cluster of highly shared sequence variants as a technical artifact. Sequencing depth was assumed to be roughly uniform across donors in the presence/absence analyses, though that assumption may not hold. Three of the identified cytomegalovirus-associated TCR beta chains were confirmed in vitro to be specific for cytomegalovirus antigens. Most TCR sequences were seen in very few donors, while some public TCRs were found in many individuals. Because the 87-base-pair reads could not distinguish some IMGT-functional V segments, including TRBV6-2 and TRBV6-3, those segments were excluded. A later analysis reported that several top co-occurrence clusters appeared linked to parvovirus B19, influenza, CMV and Epstein-Barr virus. In an earlier analysis of fewer than 750 of the donors, most TCR beta V segments were observed in productive rearrangements about 87% or about 30% of the time, broadly matching IMGT annotations. Because some donors lacked HLA typing at each locus, the association tests relied only on the typed subset. A total of 150 or so TCR beta chains were listed by the study as associated with cytomegalovirus. In a later genetic analysis, fewer N-insertions in productive TCRs were reported among donors in an Asian-associated ancestry cluster than the roughly 640-donor mean. Cytomegalovirus status was reported to be diagnosed by the classifier with high specificity and sensitivity in both the original and validation cohorts. Linkage disequilibrium might explain the correlated functional status among segregating V segments, but an unknown experimental factor could not be ruled out. A further reported finding was that TCR beta sequences accurately predicted the HLA-A and HLA-B alleles for most subjects in the first cohort. A later analysis associated 15,000 to 20,000 TCR beta sequences with specific HLA alleles at a false discovery rate of 0.05. Compared with equally common non-associated chains, HLA-associated TCR beta chains in a later analysis were more clonally expanded and had lower generation probabilities. A later analysis found that most CMV-associated TCR beta chains appeared HLA-restricted, with HLA associations seemingly driven largely by CMV exposure. When HLA alleles, especially DR and DQ, strongly co-occurred, attributing TCR associations to individual alleles was difficult.

Based on the germline V gene, the CDR1 and CDR2 sequences are SQVTM and ANQGSEA. From the cysteine up to the phenylalanine, the CDR3 has a length of 16 residues. The retained sequence is limited to the CDR3, 48 bases, with the frame set at the first base. V ends up 6 bases short and J 3 bases short, with an unmatched junction base count of 12. The cohort consisted of 600 to 750 healthy bone marrow donors. At the time of sampling, every cohort member was nominally healthy, though immune exposures that went unrecorded were likely present. The donor was CMV seropositive and belonged to the group of over 250 seropositive cohort members. A peripheral blood sample was provided by each donor, and peripheral blood mononuclear cells were used for TCR beta sequencing. The Qiagen DNeasy Blood Extraction Kit was used to extract genomic DNA from the blood cell samples. Libraries were constructed by the immunoSEQ multiplex PCR assay. For the multiplex PCR, a mixture combining 60 forward primers for TCR Vbeta segments and 13 reverse primers for TCR Jbeta segments was used. The CDR3 region of rearranged TCR beta genes was amplified from genomic DNA by a multiplex PCR assay. The Illumina HiSeq System was used to sequence the amplified TCR beta libraries as 87-base-pair reads. The paper's processing steps were these. A later analysis tallied around 87 million unique TCR beta chains across the 550 to 850 repertoires, and around 9.9 million of those chains were shared by two or more donors. Raw reads were error-corrected and collapsed into unique sequences by a nearest-neighbor algorithm in which closely related sequences were merged to remove PCR and sequencing errors. Alignment of CDR3 sequences to IMGT reference sequences was used to assign V, D and J gene segments. For a sequence to be retained, at least a six-nucleotide match to both a V gene segment and a J gene segment was required. Rearrangements were called productive when the CDR3 lacked stop codons and stayed in frame with V and J; all others were non-productive. Following IMGT convention, CDR3 was defined as the stretch from the second conserved V-encoded cysteine to the conserved J-encoded phenylalanine. The earlier analysis of about 620 of the donors excluded sequences that lacked an unambiguous match to a single V gene segment. In an earlier analysis of roughly 500 of the donors, V segments were called functional above 56.7% productive rearrangements and were called segregating when the between-donor standard deviation exceeded 5%. To diagnose cytomegalovirus status from the catalog of TCR beta chain sequences, a statistical classification framework was built. A later analysis assigned V and J genes by comparing TCR nucleotide sequences with IMGT/GENE-DB human TR gene sequences. The TCRdist pipeline was used in a later analysis to assign CDR3 sequences and most-parsimonious VDJ recombination scenarios. In a later analysis, each TCR beta chain was defined by its CDR3 amino acid sequence together with its V-gene family, and reads without a unique V-gene family were excluded. As a way to deal with suspected cross-contamination and a sequencing artifact, a later analysis dropped under 600 nucleotide sequences that were highly shared and had low generation probability. A later analysis calculated a clonal expansion index for each public chain from normalized within-repertoire ranks of inferred template counts. In a later analysis, generation probabilities were computed using a VDJ recombination model fitted to out-of-frame rearrangements, and the results were checked against IGoR. Hypergeometric tests were used in a later analysis to score TCR-TCR, TCR-HLA and TCR-CMV co-occurrence, with a repertoire-size bias correction applied to the TCR pairs. To estimate false discovery rates, a later analysis permuted the HLA or CMV assignments 20 times. In a later analysis, co-occurring TCRs were grouped with DBSCAN, and TCRdist sequence similarity was added when clustering was performed within HLA-allele-positive subsets. Repertoires with fewer than 30,000 or more than 120,000 public chains, plus five repertoires with anomalous nucleotide sharing, were excluded from co-occurrence clustering. The immuneACCESS repertoire file appears here via TCRdb, limited to in-frame rearrangements. These files lack a portion of the clones; in checked studies, under half of the deficit traces to unresolved V genes, and the cause of the others is not known. That table gives V, J and clone size, and the DNA gave D and trimming. For this sample the table gives 100,000 to 150,000 clones, of which 80% to 90% were detected only once. The top ten clones comprise 5.5% to 6% of the sample.

The TCR was taken from a woman between 40 and 55 years old in good health and CMV-seropositive. Sequenced: PBMCs. The sequence links TRBV29-1 to TRBJ1-5, with 9 bases matching TRBD1. The CDR3 region reads CSVVTGGGGNNQPQHF. The sequenced DNA is TGCAGCGTGGTTACAGGGGGCGGGGGGAACAATCAGCCCCAGCATTTT.